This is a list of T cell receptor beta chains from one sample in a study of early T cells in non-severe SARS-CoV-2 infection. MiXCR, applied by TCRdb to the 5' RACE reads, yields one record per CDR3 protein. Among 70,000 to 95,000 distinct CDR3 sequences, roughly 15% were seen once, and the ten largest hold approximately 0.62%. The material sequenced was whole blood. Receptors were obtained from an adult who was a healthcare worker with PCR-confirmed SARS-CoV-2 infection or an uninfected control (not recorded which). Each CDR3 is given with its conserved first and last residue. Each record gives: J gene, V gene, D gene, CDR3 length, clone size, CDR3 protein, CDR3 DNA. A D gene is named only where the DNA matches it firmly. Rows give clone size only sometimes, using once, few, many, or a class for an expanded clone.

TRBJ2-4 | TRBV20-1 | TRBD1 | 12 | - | CSAPYRGNIQYF | TGCAGTGCGCCGTACAGGGGTAACATTCAGTACTTC
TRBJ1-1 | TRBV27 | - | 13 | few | CTSSYRENTEAFF | TGTACCAGCAGCTACAGGGAAAACACTGAAGCTTTCTTT
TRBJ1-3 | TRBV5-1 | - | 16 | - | CASSSDIPRSGNTIYF | TGCGCCAGCAGCTCCGACATTCCCAGGTCCGGAAACACCATATATTTT
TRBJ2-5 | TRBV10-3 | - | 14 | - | CAISPTVAAETQYF | TGTGCCATCAGTCCGACAGTTGCGGCAGAGACCCAGTACTTC
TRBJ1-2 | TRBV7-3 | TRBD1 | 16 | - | CASSLTGTGGLYGYTF | TGTGCCAGCAGCTTAACGGGGACAGGGGGCCTCTATGGCTACACCTTC
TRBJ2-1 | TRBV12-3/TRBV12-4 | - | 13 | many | CASSPSPYNEQFF | TGTGCCAGCAGTCCCTCCCCTTACAATGAGCAGTTCTTC
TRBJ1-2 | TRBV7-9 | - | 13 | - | CASSLAHVYGYTF | TGTGCCAGCAGCTTAGCACACGTCTATGGCTACACCTTC
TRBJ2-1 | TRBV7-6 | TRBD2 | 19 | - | CASSQNLLAGGSLNNEQFF | TGTGCCAGCAGCCAAAACCTCCTAGCGGGGGGGTCCTTAAACAATGAGCAGTTCTTC
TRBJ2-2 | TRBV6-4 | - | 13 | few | CASRAGNTGELFF | TGTGCCAGCAGGGCAGGGAACACCGGGGAGCTGTTTTTT
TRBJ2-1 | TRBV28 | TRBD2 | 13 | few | CASTQTSHNEQFF | TGTGCCAGCACCCAGACTAGCCACAATGAGCAGTTCTTC
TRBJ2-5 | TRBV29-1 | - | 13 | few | CSVDSGVGETQYF | TGCAGCGTTGATTCCGGGGTCGGGGAGACCCAGTACTTC
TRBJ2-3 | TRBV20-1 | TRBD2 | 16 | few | CSARRGLAVTTDTQYF | TGCAGTGCTAGGCGGGGACTAGCGGTGACGACAGATACGCAGTATTTT
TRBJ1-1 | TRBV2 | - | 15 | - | CASSPGGLSNTEAFF | TGTGCCAGCAGTCCTGGTGGACTATCGAACACTGAAGCTTTCTTT
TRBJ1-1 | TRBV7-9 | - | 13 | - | CASSLETNTEAFF | TGTGCCAGCAGCTTAGAAACGAACACTGAAGCTTTCTTT
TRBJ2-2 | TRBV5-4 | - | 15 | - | CASSLEHVNTGELFF | TGTGCCAGCAGCTTGGAACACGTTAACACCGGGGAGCTGTTTTTT
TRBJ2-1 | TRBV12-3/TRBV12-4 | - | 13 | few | CASSLGPINEQFF | TGTGCCAGCAGTTTAGGACCGATCAATGAGCAGTTCTTC
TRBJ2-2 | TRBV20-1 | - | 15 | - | CSATNTGANTGELFF | TGCAGTGCTACTAATACAGGAGCGAACACCGGGGAGCTGTTTTTT
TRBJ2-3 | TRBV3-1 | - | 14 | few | CASSQAGRKDTQYF | TGTGCCAGCAGCCAAGCCGGACGGAAAGATACGCAGTATTTT
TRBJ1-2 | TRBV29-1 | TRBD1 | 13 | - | CSVEPGTGSGYTF | TGCAGCGTTGAGCCCGGGACAGGGAGCGGCTACACCTTC
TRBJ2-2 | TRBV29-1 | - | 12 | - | CSVPTNTGELFF | TGCAGCGTACCAACGAACACCGGGGAGCTGTTTTTT
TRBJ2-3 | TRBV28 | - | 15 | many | CASSLPQGSTDTQYF | TGTGCCAGCAGTTTGCCCCAGGGTTCCACAGATACGCAGTATTTT
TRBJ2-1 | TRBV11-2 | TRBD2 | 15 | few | CASSLASSGYNEQFF | TGTGCCAGCAGCTTAGCCTCTAGCGGGTACAATGAGCAGTTCTTC
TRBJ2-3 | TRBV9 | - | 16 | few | CASSGRVGGASDTQYF | TGTGCCAGCAGCGGTAGAGTAGGGGGGGCCTCAGATACGCAGTATTTT
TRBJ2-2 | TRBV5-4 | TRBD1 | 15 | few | CASSLRDREAGELFF | TGTGCCAGCAGCTTAAGGGACAGGGAGGCCGGGGAGCTGTTTTTT
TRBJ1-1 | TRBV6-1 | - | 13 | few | CASSEGRYTEAFF | TGTGCCAGCAGTGAAGGTCGCTACACTGAAGCTTTCTTT
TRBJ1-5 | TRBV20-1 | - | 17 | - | CSARDLRDIYSNQPQHF | TGCAGTGCTAGAGATTTGCGGGACATATATAGCAATCAGCCCCAGCATTTT
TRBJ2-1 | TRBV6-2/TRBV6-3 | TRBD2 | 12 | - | CASSPSGGEQFF | TGTGCCAGCAGTCCCAGCGGGGGTGAACAGTTCTTC
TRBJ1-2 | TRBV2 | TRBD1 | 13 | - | CASTATGNYGYTF | TGTGCCAGCACCGCGACAGGGAACTATGGCTACACCTTC
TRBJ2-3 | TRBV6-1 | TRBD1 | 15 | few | CASSEAGTGSDTQYF | TGTGCCAGCAGTGAAGCCGGGACAGGGAGCGATACGCAGTATTTT